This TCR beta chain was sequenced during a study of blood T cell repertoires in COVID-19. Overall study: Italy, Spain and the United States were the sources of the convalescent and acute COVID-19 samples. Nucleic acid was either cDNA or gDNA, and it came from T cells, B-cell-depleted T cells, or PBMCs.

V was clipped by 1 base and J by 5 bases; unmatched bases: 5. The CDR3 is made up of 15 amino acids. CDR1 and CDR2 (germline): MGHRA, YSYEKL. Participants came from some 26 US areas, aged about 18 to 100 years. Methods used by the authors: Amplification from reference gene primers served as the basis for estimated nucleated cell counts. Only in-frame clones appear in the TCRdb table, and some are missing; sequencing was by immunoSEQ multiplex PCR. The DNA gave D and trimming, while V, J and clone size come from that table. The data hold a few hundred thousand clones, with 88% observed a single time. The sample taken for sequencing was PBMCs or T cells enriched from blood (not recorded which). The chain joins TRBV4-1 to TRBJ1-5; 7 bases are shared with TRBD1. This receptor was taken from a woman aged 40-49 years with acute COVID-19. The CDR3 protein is CASSQAARGDQPQHF. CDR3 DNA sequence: TGCGCCAGCAGCCAAGCCGCCAGGGGGGATCAGCCCCAGCATTTT.